These 22 T cell receptor beta chains were sequenced from one sample in a study of shared clonotypes between healthy human individuals. Repertoires were generated with immunoSEQ multiplex PCR, while TCRdb's copy carries only in-frame clones and drops some. The sample lists over 400,000 clones; roughly 80% were seen once. Source material: PBMCs. Receptors were obtained from a woman aged 35 to 49 in good health. Some clones in this sample may be carry-over from other donors' samples.

As for this clone: Since a far larger clone is one base different, this is likely a read error. The same CDR3 can be traced to other DNA sequences in this sample. This chain connects TRBV7-2 to TRBJ2-5, with D possibly TRBD2 on 6 matching bases. The CDR3 runs 17 residues. Germline V gene lookup returns CDR1 SGHTA and CDR2 FQGNSA. CDR3 protein: CASSSIYSWGERETQYF. CDR3 DNA: TGTGCCAGTAGCTCAATCTACAGTTGGGGGGAAAGGGAGACCCAGTACTTC.

V is TRBV6-6 and J is TRBJ2-7, with D perhaps matching TRBD1 or TRBD2 (6 bases each). The CDR3 contains 15 residues. The germline V gene encodes CDR1 MNHNY and CDR2 SVGAGI (reference sequence). V was pared by 6 bases and J by 4 bases, with 19 bases between. The CDR3 loop is CASSDSTGGRYEQYF. In DNA, the CDR3 is TGTGCCAGCAGCGACTCGACAGGAGGGCGGTACGAGCAGTACTTC.

Only a few counts were recorded for this clone. J is TRBJ1-1 and V is TRBV7-2, with 8 bases that match TRBD1. The germline V gene has CDR1 SGHTA and CDR2 FQGNSA. The V segment lost 0 bases and the J segment 5 bases; nucleotides outside the gene matches: 8. CDR3 length: 16 residues. In DNA form, the CDR3 reads TGTGCCAGCAGCTTAGCCACTCAGGGGGCCGGAACTGAAGCTTTCTTT. Translation: CASSLATQGAGTEAFF.

The chain uses TRBV30 and TRBJ2-1; 9 nucleotides agree with TRBD1. V trimming: 4 bases; J trimming: 8 bases; junction bases outside the gene matches: 6. The germline V gene has CDR1 GTSNPN and CDR2 SVGIG (reference sequence). The CDR3 has 13 amino acids. CDR3 residues: CAWNRGRRDEQFF. The CDR3 DNA reads TGTGCCTGGAACAGGGGGCGCAGGGATGAGCAGTTCTTC.

Details on this clone: This likely stems from a read error, as it lies one base from a far larger clone. The V and J genes are TRBV2 and TRBJ1-1; no definite D call. Germline-derived CDR1 and CDR2 are SNHLY and FYNNEI. The V and J ends lost 4 bases and 5 bases respectively, with 14 bases between them. There are 14 residues in the CDR3. The CDR3 is CASSGAVKLTEAFF. CDR3 nucleotides: TGTGCCAGCAGTGGAGCTGTAAAACTGACTGAAGCTTTCTTT.

The chain is built from TRBV5-1 and TRBJ2-7; perhaps D is TRBD1 or TRBD2 (5 bases each). This CDR3 is 15 amino acids long. Germline lookup yields CDR1 SGHRS and CDR2 YFSETQ. The V end was cut by 3 bases, the J end by 5 bases, with 18 bases between. DNA for the CDR3: TGCGCCAGCAGCTCTTTATCAAGGGGACCCGACGAGCAGTACTTC. Its protein product is CASSSLSRGPDEQYF.

The chain links TRBV28 to TRBJ2-7; D not resolved. The V end lost 2 bases, the J end lost 1 base, and 12 bases lay between the germline ends. Germline values: CDR1 MDHEN, CDR2 SYDVKM. CDR3 length: 15 amino acids. This chain's CDR3 is CASSLRRPHSYEQYF. In DNA form, the CDR3 reads TGTGCCAGCAGTTTACGCCGGCCCCATTCCTACGAGCAGTACTTC.

This clone showed up just once. A far larger clone is one nucleotide away, so this likely arose from a read error. This chain uses TRBV9 with TRBJ1-4; the D is unclear. Deletions cut 7 bases from V and 0 bases from J, with 13 bases between. There are 15 residues in the CDR3. Germline CDR1 reads SGDLS; CDR2 reads YYNGEE. The CDR3 is CASGPRSATNEKLFF. CDR3 DNA sequence: TGTGCCAGCGGCCCACGATCTGCAACTAATGAAAAACTGTTTTTT.

Note on this clone: The junction differs from germline at one of its ends, possibly a read error. V gene TRBV6-1 combines with J gene TRBJ2-5, with D hard to call. Germline V gene lookup returns CDR1 MNHNS and CDR2 SASEGT. This CDR3 spans 14 amino acids. This chain's CDR3 is CASSVREEQETQYF. As DNA, the CDR3 is TGTGCCAGCAGTGTAAGAGAAGAACAAGAGACCCAATACTTC.

The V and J genes are TRBV6-6 and TRBJ2-3; D gene ambiguous. This CDR3 has 15 amino acids. The V end was cut by 0 bases, the J end by 2 bases, with 9 bases between. The V gene's germline CDR1 is MNHNY and CDR2 SVGAGI (reference sequence). The DNA of the CDR3 is TGTGCCAGCAGTTACTCGGGTAGTATCACAGATACGCAGTATTTT. Amino acid sequence: CASSYSGSITDTQYF.

This clone has more than one count but fewer than ten. A single base separates this from a much larger clone, so it may be a read error. This chain links TRBV7-6 with TRBJ2-3; D gene ambiguous. V lost 5 bases and J lost 2, with 2 bases in between. Per the germline V gene, CDR1 is SGHVS and CDR2 is FNYEAQ. CDR3 length equals 11 residues. CDR3 sequence (DNA): TGTGCCAGCAGCATCACAGATACGCAGTATTTT. It is translated as CASSITDTQYF.

Notes on this clone: This clone may be a read error of a much larger clone one base away. The chain combines TRBV7-3 with TRBJ2-1, with TRBD2 matching over 8 bases. This CDR3 has 16 residues. Germline values: CDR1 SGHTA, CDR2 FQGTGA. CDR3 sequence (DNA): TGTGCCAGCAGCCCCCCCGCGCTAGCGGGCAACAATGAGCAGCTCTTC. This encodes CASSPPALAGNNEQLF.

Comment on this clone: A far larger clone differs by one base, so this is likely a read error. The chain carries TRBV27 and TRBJ1-1, with a possible D match to TRBD1 (5 bases). This CDR3 has 14 amino acids. Per the germline V gene, CDR1 is MNHEY and CDR2 is SMNVEV (reference sequence). Trimming took off 7 bases at V and 1 base at J, with 13 bases between the two ends. The CDR3 protein is CASNRGTQNTEAFF. The CDR3 bases are TGTGCCAGCAACCGTGGGACGCAGAACACTGAAGCTTTCTTT.

The gene calls are TRBV6-1 and TRBJ2-7; D is possibly TRBD2 (5 bases). From germline, CDR1 is MNHNS and CDR2 SASEGT. Trimming stripped 6 bases from V and 0 bases from J, with 12 bases between. The CDR3 has 14 amino acids. The CDR3 loop reads CASSARGPSYEQYF. The CDR3, as DNA: TGTGCCAGCAGCGCCCGCGGGCCCTCCTACGAGCAGTACTTC.

The chain uses TRBV18 and TRBJ2-7; 14 bases fit TRBD2. The germline V gene has CDR1 KGHSH and CDR2 LQKENI. This CDR3 spans 18 amino acids. Trimming at V came to 0 bases and at J to 1 base, leaving 5 bases not matched to a gene. CDR3 coding DNA: TGTGCCAGCTCACCACCGGGACTAGCGGGAGTTGGGTCCTACGAGCAGTACTTC. Translation: CASSPPGLAGVGSYEQYF.

The chain links TRBV5-1 to TRBJ1-2; TRBD1 aligns across 7 bases. CDR1 and CDR2 (germline): SGHRS, YFSETQ. The CDR3 has 14 residues. V lost 0 bases and J lost 6; bases outside the gene matches: 5. The CDR3 coding sequence is TGCGCCAGCAGCTTGGACACAGGGGCTCATGGCTACACCTTC. Translated: CASSLDTGAHGYTF.

The chain combines TRBV7-6 with TRBJ2-7; D is perhaps TRBD1 (5 bases). The CDR3 has 14 amino acids. V lost 5 bases, J lost 7 bases, and 18 bases lay in between. Per germline, CDR1 SGHVS and CDR2 FNYEAQ. The DNA of the CDR3 is TGTGCCAGCAGCCGGATGACAGACCTGGGGGAGCAGTACTTC. It translates to CASSRMTDLGEQYF.

The V gene is TRBV7-8, the J gene TRBJ2-2, with a possible D match to TRBD1 (5 bases). This CDR3 has 17 residues. CDR1 is SGHVS and CDR2 is FQNEAQ in the germline V gene. The V and J ends lost 1 base and 3 bases respectively, with 15 bases between them. CDR3 protein: CASSLVSWTMDTGELFF. CDR3 sequence (DNA): TGTGCCAGCAGCTTAGTGTCCTGGACAATGGACACCGGGGAGCTGTTTTTT. Full variable domain (rest looked up from reference TRBV7-8 and TRBJ2-2): GAGVSQSPRYKVAKRGQDVALRCDPISGHVSLFWYQQALGQGPEFLTYFQNEAQLDKSGLPSDRFFAERPEGSVSTLKIQRTQQEDSAVYLCASSLVSWTMDTGELFFGEGSRLTVL.

This clone was seen repeatedly, ten times or more. This chain connects TRBV5-6 to TRBJ2-5, with TRBD1 matching over 7 bases. The CDR3 is 13 amino acids. The junction had 6 bases not matched to a gene; V was cut back by 5 bases and J by 5 bases. Germline assignment: CDR1 SGHDT and CDR2 YYEEEE. Written as DNA, the CDR3 is TGTGCCAGCAGTCGGACAGGCTGGGAGACCCAGTACTTC. This encodes CASSRTGWETQYF.

This chain links TRBV6-1 with TRBJ2-3, with 7 bases aligning to TRBD2. There are 16 residues in the CDR3. The ends lost 4 bases at V and 3 bases at J; junction bases unmatched: 10. CDR1 and CDR2 from the germline V gene are MNHNS and SASEGT. In DNA form, the CDR3 reads TGTGCCAGCAGTGTGCCCCTCGGGGGAGGGACAGATACGCAGTATTTT. Its translation: CASSVPLGGGTDTQYF.

The rearrangement links TRBV7-9 to TRBJ2-5; 9 bases line up with TRBD2. The CDR3 sequence is 16 residues long. CDR1 and CDR2 (germline): SEHNR, FQNEAQ (reference sequence). V lost 3 bases, J lost 1 base, and 6 bases stayed unmatched. In nucleotides, the CDR3 is TGTGCCAGCAGCTTTGCTAGCGGGGAGGCCCAAGAGACCCAGTACTTC. This gives the protein CASSFASGEAQETQYF.

The CDR3 sequence is CASSYSPSSSYNEQFF. The CDR3 DNA reads as TGTGCCAGCAGTTACTCGCCCTCGAGCTCCTACAATGAGCAGTTCTTC. The chain has TRBV6-6 and TRBJ2-1; D unresolved. The CDR3 has 16 amino acids. Trimming removed 0 bases at V and 0 bases at J, with 9 bases between. CDR1 is MNHNY, CDR2 SVGAGI, per germline (reference sequence).